The present TCR beta chain was sequenced within a study of Tregs in tolerant kidney transplant recipients. Broader study findings: This study did not directly address biological reproducibility. In tolerant patients, donor-specific Tregs outgrew total Tregs, suggesting antigen-driven expansion. Activated donor B cell expansion appeared to reveal the most relevant donor-specific TCRbeta repertoire.

Data came from immunoSEQ multiplex PCR; TCRdb stores just in-frame clones and leaves some out. Listed are about 48,000 clones; around 0.88% falls within the top ten. The germline gives CDR1 LNHDA, CDR2 SQIVND (reference sequence). The V end lost 5 bases, the J end lost 5 bases, and 6 bases lay between the germline ends. This CDR3 has 11 amino acids. CD4+CD25+CD127- Tregs, CD4+CD25- non-Tregs, CD4 and CD8 cells were sorted. In regard to this clone: The antigen is undetermined. With the read ending 3 residues before the CDR3 end, the germline J gene is used to fill in that end.

The rearrangement joins TRBV19 to TRBJ1-2; unclear D gene. Source: CD4+ T cells from blood, taken before the transplant. This clonotype was obtained from a human donor who received a combined kidney and bone marrow transplant. The CDR3 region is CASSAGYGYTF. Incomplete CDR3 DNA: TGTGCCAGTAGTGCGGGTTATGGC.